This T cell receptor beta chain was found in a study of blood T cell repertoires in COVID-19. About the study: Whether acute or convalescent, the COVID-19 samples came from the United States, Italy and Spain. Sources were T cells, B-cell-depleted T cells, or PBMCs; the material itself was cDNA or gDNA.

Germline V gene lookup returns CDR1 SGHRS and CDR2 YFSETQ. The V end lost 0 bases, the J end lost 3 bases, and 19 bases lay between the germline ends. The CDR3 covers 18 residues. Under the authors' procedure: Cell counts per sample came from amplifying reference gene primers. Profiling relied on immunoSEQ multiplex PCR, and the TCRdb table lists in-frame clones only, not all of them. Clonal size and the V and J genes are those of that table, whereas D and trimming came from the DNA. Among roughly 140,000 clones listed, roughly 80% were seen once. The receptor was isolated from a man in his fifties or sixties with active or convalescent COVID-19. The material sequenced was peripheral blood. The chain combines TRBV5-1 with TRBJ2-4, with D uncertain. DNA of the CDR3: TGCGCCAGCAGCTTGGCCCCTTCAACCGACACATACAAAAACATTCAGTACTTC. Translating gives CASSLAPSTDTYKNIQYF. Full variable domain (rest looked up from reference TRBV5-1 and TRBJ2-4): KAGVTQTPRYLIKTRGQQVTLSCSPISGHRSVSWYQQTPGQGLQFLFEYFSETQRNKGNFPGRFSGRQFSNSRSEMNVSTLELGDSALYLCASSLAPSTDTYKNIQYFGAGTRLSVL.